This T cell receptor (beta chain) is from a study of Ad26.COV2.S vaccination and SARS-CoV-2 variants. This table comes from immunoSEQ multiplex PCR, and its TCRdb copy is limited to in-frame clones, with some not included. The sample contains around 300,000 clones, 90% of which appear only once. Study findings and constraints: Marked by substantial breadth, spike-specific CD8+ and CD4+ T cell responses were reportedly seen after vaccination.

Treatment of the sample: some 20 received Ad26.COV2.S at low or high dose, single or two shots; 5 received placebo; per-sample allocation not given. Sampling occurred on day 63 after the first vaccine or placebo injection. Notes on this clone: What it binds is unknown.

Germline-derived CDR1 and CDR2 are SGHDT and YYEEEE. The CDR3 consists of 15 residues. Unmatched junction bases numbered 2, after V lost 0 bases and J lost 5 bases. Material: peripheral blood, obtained in a trial of Ad26.COV2.S vaccine versus placebo. The rearrangement links TRBV5-6 to TRBJ2-1, with 10 bases that match TRBD2. The TCR was taken from a person aged 18-65 years who received the Ad26.COV2.S COVID-19 vaccine or a placebo. The CDR3 here is CASSLVLAGDNEQFF. CDR3 nucleotides: TGTGCCAGCAGCTTGGTTCTAGCGGGAGACAATGAGCAGTTCTTC.